The subject of this entry is one T cell receptor beta chain. The junction shows a germline mismatch at one end, possibly a read error. Some clones are missing from TCRdb's copy, which holds only in-frame ones; the method was immunoSEQ multiplex PCR. The sample records about 120,000 clones, roughly nine tenths being singletons. The V gene's germline CDR1 is SGHTA and CDR2 FQGTGA. The CDR3 is 15 residues long. These data come from a study of control samples from healthy donors and cancer patients. The chain combines TRBV7-3 with TRBJ1-1; TRBD1 agrees at 7 bases. The sequence was obtained from a woman between 18 and 29 years old in good health. The sample was blood. In DNA, the CDR3 is TGTGCCAGCAGCACCCACGAGGGGGCGAACGCTGAAGCTTTCTTT. Translation: CASSTHEGANAEAFF. Supplemented by reference TRBV7-3 and TRBJ1-1, the full variable domain reads GAGVSQTPSNKVTEKGKYVELRCDPISGHTALYWYRQSLGQGPEFLIYFQGTGAADDSGLPNDRFFAVRPEGSVSTLKIQRTERGDSAVYLCASSTHEGANAEAFFGQGTRLTVV.